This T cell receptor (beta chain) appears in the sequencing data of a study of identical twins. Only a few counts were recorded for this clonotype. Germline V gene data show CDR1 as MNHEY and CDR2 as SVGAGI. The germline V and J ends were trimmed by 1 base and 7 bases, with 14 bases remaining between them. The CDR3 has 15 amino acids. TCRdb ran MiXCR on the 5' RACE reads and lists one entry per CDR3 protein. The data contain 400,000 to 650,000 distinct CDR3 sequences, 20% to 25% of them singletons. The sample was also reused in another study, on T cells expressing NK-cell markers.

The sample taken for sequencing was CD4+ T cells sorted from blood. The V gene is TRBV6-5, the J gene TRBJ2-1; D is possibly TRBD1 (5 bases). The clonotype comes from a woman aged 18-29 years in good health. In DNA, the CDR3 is TGTGCCAGCAGTTACTTCCAGCCTAAGGGGAATGAGCAGTTCTTC. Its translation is CASSYFQPKGNEQFF.